The 21 T cell receptor beta chains below were found in one sample sequenced in a study of regulatory T cells in long-lasting Graves disease. This sample's time point: persistent/refractory GD, antithyroid drugs over 5 years with positive TRAb. Extracted RNA from PBMCs served as the source of the TCR library. Libraries of TCR beta came from iRepertoire HTBI primers plus Arm-PCR of CDR3 regions. In TCRdb, the multiplex PCR reads were re-called with MiXCR into one record per CDR3 protein. Here the sample spans under 450,000 distinct CDR3 sequences, roughly a quarter being singletons. The sample consisted of peripheral blood mononuclear cells (PBMCs), taken when the disease was refractory, from a patient treated with antithyroid drugs. These receptors all come from a female donor with Graves disease.

This clonotype has a count of ten or more. The rearrangement links TRBV5-1 to TRBJ2-7, with 11 bases fitting TRBD2. The CDR3 contains 16 residues. V lost 4 bases to trimming and J lost 0 bases; unmatched junction nucleotides: 6. CDR1 is SGHRS, CDR2 YFSETQ, per germline. CDR3 sequence: CASSPGLAVTSYEQYF. CDR3 bases: TGCGCCAGCAGCCCGGGACTAGCGGTAACCTCCTACGAGCAGTACTTC.

The rearrangement joins TRBV27 to TRBJ2-7, with 9 positions matching TRBD1. V shed 5 bases and J 9 bases; nucleotides not matched to a gene: 20. The germline gives CDR1 MNHEY, CDR2 SMNVEV (reference sequence). There are 17 residues in the CDR3. The CDR3 region has the DNA TGTGCCAGCAGTCCAACAACAGGGGGCCGCTCGAATGACGGGCAGTACTTC. Translated, it gives CASSPTTGGRSNDGQYF.

Ten or more counts support this clonotype. J is TRBJ2-7 and V is TRBV7-2; D is uncertain. V gave up 2 bases and J gave up 3 bases, with 17 bases separating them. Germline V gene lookup returns CDR1 SGHTA and CDR2 FQGNSA. The CDR3 contains 16 residues. This CDR3 is CASSLRSWLRSYEQYF. The DNA for the CDR3 is TGTGCCAGCAGCTTAAGGAGTTGGTTGCGGAGCTACGAGCAGTACTTC.

This clonotype has more than one count but fewer than ten. The chain uses TRBV27 and TRBJ1-5, with 9 bases identical to TRBD1. Germline CDR1 MNHEY, CDR2 SMNVEV (reference sequence). The V segment lost 3 bases and the J segment 3 bases; nucleotides outside the gene matches: 3. The CDR3 is made up of 15 amino acids. The CDR3 here is CASSFRDRANQPQHF. DNA of the CDR3: TGTGCCAGCAGTTTCCGGGACAGGGCCAATCAGCCCCAGCATTTT.

The J gene is TRBJ1-6, the V gene TRBV7-2, with D unclear. The V end was cut by 5 bases, the J end by 11 bases, with 13 bases between. The CDR3 runs to 13 residues. Germline lookup yields CDR1 SGHTA and CDR2 FQGNSA. CDR3 protein: CASSRRGGPPLHF. In nucleotides, the CDR3 is TGTGCCAGCAGCCGTAGAGGCGGTCCACCCCTCCACTTT.

This clonotype was found a few times. V gene TRBV2 combines with J gene TRBJ2-3; 8 bases match TRBD1. The junction had 3 bases not matched to a gene; V was cut back by 6 bases and J by 1 base. This CDR3 comprises 14 residues. In germline, CDR1 is SNHLY, CDR2 FYNNEI. The CDR3 DNA reads TGTGCCAGCAGGACAGGGGACGGCACAGATACGCAGTATTTT. The encoded protein is CASRTGDGTDTQYF.

A few counts support this clonotype. The rearrangement links TRBV6-1 to TRBJ2-2; D is possibly TRBD1 (6 bases). Germline assignment: CDR1 MNHNS and CDR2 SASEGT. The CDR3 contains 14 residues. Deletions cut 5 bases from V and 7 bases from J, with 14 bases between. In DNA, the CDR3 is TGTGCCAGCAGTAGGGACACCGAAGGCGGGGAGCTGTTTTTT. The encoded protein is CASSRDTEGGELFF.

The chain is built from TRBV29-1 and TRBJ1-5; 8 nucleotides align to TRBD1. The germline gives CDR1 SQVTM, CDR2 ANQGSEA. The CDR3 loop spans 16 amino acids. The V and J ends lost 0 bases and 4 bases, in that order; junction bases with no gene match: 8. CDR3 in DNA: TGCAGCGTTGAAGATCTTACGGGACAGGAGAATCAGCCCCAGCATTTT. This gives the protein CSVEDLTGQENQPQHF.

CDR3 nucleotide sequence: TGTGCCATCAGTCCCAGCACCTATGAGCAGTTCTTC. This encodes CAISPSTYEQFF. The V call is TRBV10-3, the J call TRBJ2-1; D ambiguous. CDR1 is ENHRY, CDR2 SYGVKD, per germline. CDR3 length equals 12 residues. V lost 5 bases, J lost 8 bases, and 10 bases lay in between.

This clonotype was observed a few times. The rearrangement joins TRBV6-1 to TRBJ2-7, with no clear D. The CDR3 contains 14 residues. With 5 bases removed from V and 0 bases from J, the gap between germline ends came to 11 bases. Germline-derived CDR1 and CDR2 are MNHNS and SASEGT. The DNA for the CDR3 is TGTGCCAGCAGTCCTAGATTTAGCTCCTACGAGCAGTACTTC. This sequence encodes CASSPRFSSYEQYF.

This chain links TRBV19 with TRBJ1-1, with D maybe TRBD1 (6 bases). The CDR3 has 14 amino acids. V was pared by 3 bases and J by 5 bases, with 13 bases between. Per the germline V gene, CDR1 is LNHDA and CDR2 is SQIVND (reference sequence). The DNA for the CDR3 is TGTGCCAGTAGTATCACAGGGTCCGGGACTGAAGCTTTCTTT. This encodes CASSITGSGTEAFF.

This rearrangement joins TRBV7-9 to TRBJ2-2; 7 nucleotides match TRBD2. Per the germline V gene, CDR1 is SEHNR and CDR2 is FQNEAQ (reference sequence). Trimming removed 5 bases from V and 5 bases from J; junction bases left unmatched: 8. The CDR3 extends over 15 amino acids. CDR3 nucleotide sequence: TGTGCCAGCAGCATAGGACTAGTATCGACCGGGGAGCTGTTTTTT. Amino acids: CASSIGLVSTGELFF.

This clonotype was observed at least ten times. The rearrangement joins TRBV2 to TRBJ1-1; possible D gene TRBD1, 5 bases. Trimming shortened V by 1 base and J by 4 bases, and 10 bases separated the two germline ends. Germline V CDR1 and CDR2: SNHLY, FYNNEI. This CDR3 is 14 amino acids long. The CDR3 bases are TGTGCCAGCAGTGAAGTAAGGGGAGGCACTGAAGCTTTCTTT. Translated: CASSEVRGGTEAFF.

V and J are TRBV5-1 and TRBJ2-7; D may be TRBD1 or TRBD2 (6 bases each). Trimming took 3 bases from V and 2 from J, leaving 15 bases between them. Germline lookup yields CDR1 SGHRS and CDR2 YFSETQ. The CDR3 length is 15 residues. The CDR3 is CASSSSGGLTYEQYF. In nucleotides, the CDR3 is TGCGCCAGCAGCTCGTCCGGGGGCCTGACCTACGAGCAGTACTTC. The full variable domain, with the rest looked up from reference TRBV5-1 and TRBJ2-7, is KAGVTQTPRYLIKTRGQQVTLSCSPISGHRSVSWYQQTPGQGLQFLFEYFSETQRNKGNFPGRFSGRQFSNSRSEMNVSTLELGDSALYLCASSSSGGLTYEQYFGPGTRLTVT.

This clonotype showed up just a few times. The V gene is TRBV5-1, the J gene TRBJ2-1; maybe TRBD2 (5 bases). The CDR3 has 15 amino acids. With 6 bases removed from V and 5 bases from J, the gap between germline ends came to 18 bases. Germline values: CDR1 SGHRS, CDR2 YFSETQ. CDR3 region: CASTPGGSQNNEQFF. The CDR3 DNA sequence: TGCGCCAGCACCCCCGGAGGAAGCCAGAACAATGAGCAGTTCTTC.

This clonotype was detected once. The chain is built from TRBV6-2 or TRBV6-3 and TRBJ2-3; TRBD1 might be the D (6 bases). Trimming shortened V by 10 bases and J by 7 bases, and 18 bases separated the two germline ends. The CDR3 contains 13 residues. In germline, CDR1 is MNHEY, CDR2 SVGEGT. Written as DNA, the CDR3 is TGTGCCATCACTCTGGGGGCTGATAATACGCAGTATTTT. Translation gives CAITLGADNTQYF.

This clonotype was found many times. The chain uses TRBV28 and TRBJ1-1; D possibly corresponds to TRBD1 (6 bases). Trimming took 3 bases from V and 3 from J, leaving 11 bases between them. Germline V gene data show CDR1 as MDHEN and CDR2 as SYDVKM. The CDR3 contains 14 residues. The CDR3 sequence: CASSFPGGHTEAFF. The CDR3 bases are TGTGCCAGCAGTTTCCCCGGGGGGCACACTGAAGCTTTCTTT.

This clonotype came up many times. The rearrangement uses TRBV29-1 and TRBJ1-2; no firm D call. V was pared by 5 bases and J by 3 bases, with 13 bases between. Germline V lookup: CDR1 SQVTM, CDR2 ANQGSEA. The CDR3 is 13 residues long. The CDR3 DNA reads as TGCAGCGTTATCAGTAGGAATCACTATGGCTACACCTTC. This translates into CSVISRNHYGYTF.

CDR3 sequence: CASSYGWGILSYEQYF. As DNA, the CDR3 is TGTGCCAGCAGTTACGGATGGGGTATCCTATCCTACGAGCAGTACTTC. The chain uses TRBV6-5 and TRBJ2-7; D is unclear. The CDR3 contains 16 residues. Germline CDR1 reads MNHEY; CDR2 reads SVGAGI. Trimming cost V 2 bases and J 1 base, with 15 bases left between them.

The chain carries TRBV29-1 and TRBJ2-1; TRBD1 matches at 9 bases. This CDR3 has 14 residues. Germline V gene data show CDR1 as SQVTM and CDR2 as ANQGSEA. Unmatched junction bases numbered 8, after V lost 6 bases and J lost 5 bases. The CDR3 loop is CSVGRDRAHNEQFF. CDR3 DNA: TGCAGCGTGGGCCGGGACAGGGCGCACAATGAGCAGTTCTTC.

The chain uses TRBV18 and TRBJ2-1; 8 bases are a match to TRBD2. Trimming removed 6 bases from V and 12 bases from J; junction bases left unmatched: 7. This CDR3 has 12 amino acids. Germline V gives CDR1 KGHSH, CDR2 LQKENI. The chain's CDR3 is CASSIAGKGQFF. The CDR3 DNA reads TGTGCCAGCTCTATAGCGGGAAAAGGGCAGTTCTTC.